This T cell receptor (beta chain) was sequenced in a study of blood T cell repertoires in COVID-19. Overall study context: Collection of acute and convalescent COVID-19 samples took place in the United States, Italy and Spain. T cells, B-cell-depleted T cells, or PBMCs provided the cDNA or gDNA that served as material.

Original data processing: Amplification of reference gene primers provided the estimated nucleated cell counts. The method was immunoSEQ multiplex PCR; TCRdb's version includes in-frame clones alone and lacks a portion of them. V, J and clone size reflect that table, while D and trimming were determined from the DNA. This table holds some 30,000 clones, about 85% found once. The CDR3 covers 14 residues. The germline CDR1 and CDR2 sequences are SGHRS and YFSETQ. V lost 0 bases to trimming and J lost 7 bases, with 10 bases between them. The sample was peripheral blood. This TCR derives from a woman aged 55 to 70 with active COVID-19. The chain carries TRBV5-1 and TRBJ1-4; D is ambiguous. The CDR3 DNA sequence: TGCGCCAGCAGCTTGGGGGCATTAGGTGAAAAACTGTTTTTT. Translated, it gives CASSLGALGEKLFF.